The 7 T cell receptor beta chains given below trace back to one sample, sequenced in a study of shared clonotypes between healthy human individuals. Measured with immunoSEQ multiplex PCR; TCRdb has only the in-frame clones, and not every one. The sample carries about 2.4 million clones, approximately 93% recorded once. The sequenced sample was naive CD4+ T cells from PBMCs. Subset reported: CD45RA+ positively selected. These TCRs come from a man aged 18 to 29 in good health. Some clones in this sample may be carry-over from other donors' samples.

The rearrangement joins TRBV5-6 to TRBJ2-3; TRBD1 is a possible D gene (6 bases). This CDR3 is built from 12 residues. Between the trimmed V and J ends, which lost 3 bases and 5 bases, there was a span of 7 bases. Germline-derived CDR1 and CDR2 are SGHDT and YYEEEE. The chain's CDR3 is CASSSGEDTQYF. The CDR3, as DNA: TGTGCCAGCAGCTCAGGGGAAGATACGCAGTATTTT. Combining the CDR3 with reference TRBV5-6 and TRBJ2-3 gives the whole variable domain DAGVTQSPTHLIKTRGQQVTLRCSPKSGHDTVSWYQQALGQGPQFIFQYYEEEERQRGNFPDRFSGHQFPNYSSELNVNALLLGDSALYLCASSSGEDTQYFGPGTRLTVL.

This clone was seen just once. The chain is built from TRBV27 and TRBJ2-7, with 9 positions matching TRBD2. V was pared by 6 bases and J by 1 base, with 4 bases of the junction left unmatched. Germline V gives CDR1 MNHEY, CDR2 SMNVEV (reference sequence). This CDR3 region has 14 residues. CDR3 nucleotide sequence: TGTGCCAGCAGGGTCAGCGGGGGGTCCTACGAGCAGTACTTC. Amino acid sequence: CASRVSGGSYEQYF.

This clone has just one count. This chain uses TRBV6-1 with TRBJ1-1; the D gene is possibly TRBD1 (6 bases). Germline CDR1 reads MNHNS; CDR2 reads SASEGT. Trimming took 7 bases from V and 4 from J, leaving 13 bases between them. The CDR3 runs 13 residues. CDR3 protein: CASMGAGTTEAFF. The CDR3 nucleotides read TGTGCCAGCATGGGGGCAGGGACCACTGAAGCTTTCTTT.

The CDR3 sequence is CASTGPAGGQWFF. The CDR3 nucleotides are TGTGCCAGCACCGGCCCAGCGGGAGGGCAATGGTTCTTC. The chain is built from TRBV27 and TRBJ2-1; TRBD2 agrees at 10 bases. The ends lost 7 bases at V and 15 bases at J; junction bases unmatched: 12. The CDR3 extends over 13 amino acids. The V gene's germline CDR1 is MNHEY and CDR2 SMNVEV (reference sequence).

The chain couples TRBV19 to TRBJ1-2; 10 bases align to TRBD1. CDR1 is LNHDA and CDR2 is SQIVND in the germline V gene (reference sequence). This CDR3 has 14 residues. Trimming took 7 bases from V and 5 from J; bases not matched to a gene: 7. For the CDR3, the DNA is TGTGCCAGTACCAAGGACAGGGGGGTTTATGGCTACACCTTC. Its protein is CASTKDRGVYGYTF.

V is TRBV4-2 and J is TRBJ2-1; D may correspond to TRBD1 or TRBD2 (5 bases each). Trimming stripped 0 bases from V and 4 bases from J, with 10 bases between. From germline, CDR1 is LGHNA and CDR2 YNFKEQ. The CDR3 sequence is 15 residues long. The CDR3 DNA is TGTGCCAGCAGCCAAGATAAGGGACCTTACAATGAGCAGTTCTTC. This encodes CASSQDKGPYNEQFF.

As to this clone: This same CDR3 is encoded by further DNA sequences in the sample. V and J are TRBV10-3 and TRBJ2-7, with 7 bases fitting TRBD1. This CDR3 has 13 residues. Germline V lookup: CDR1 ENHRY, CDR2 SYGVKD. V was pared by 6 bases and J by 5 bases, with 7 bases of the junction left unmatched. The CDR3 region has the DNA TGTGCCATCAGCCGACAGGGTGCCCACGAGCAGTACTTC. Its protein product is CAISRQGAHEQYF.